The present entry profiles one T cell receptor beta chain with its context. The entry originates in a study of T cell changes during pregnancy in multiple sclerosis. Data came from immunoSEQ multiplex PCR; TCRdb stores just in-frame clones and leaves some out. This table has about 20,000 clones, about 89% appearing once. After removal of 3 bases from V and 5 bases from J, the junction contained 7 bases not matched to a gene. This CDR3 contains 14 residues. Germline-derived CDR1 and CDR2 are SGHAT and FQNNGV. The V and J genes are TRBV11-2 and TRBJ2-7; TRBD2 matches at 7 bases. This receptor was identified in a female donor in good health, enrolled as a control in a pregnancy study. The sequencing used CD4+ T cells from peripheral blood mononuclear cells, collected after pregnancy. The CDR3 sequence is CASSFAIRGDEQYF. CDR3 in DNA: TGTGCCAGCAGCTTCGCCATTCGGGGGGACGAGCAGTACTTC.